What follows is one T cell receptor beta chain and its context. Other DNA sequences in the same sample also yield this CDR3. CDR3 length equals 14 residues. The V gene lost 0 bases and the J gene lost 6 bases, with 11 bases spanning the gap. Per the germline V gene, CDR1 is SGHRS and CDR2 is YFSETQ. Original processing methods: The authors estimated nucleated cell counts from reference gene primer amplification. Repertoires were generated with immunoSEQ multiplex PCR, while TCRdb's copy carries only in-frame clones and drops some. V, J and clone size are taken as reported in that table, and D and trimming were inferred from the DNA itself. The data show more than 250,000 clones, roughly 83% seen once. The sample belongs to a study of blood T cell repertoires in COVID-19. Across the whole study: Whether acute or convalescent, the COVID-19 samples came from the United States, Italy and Spain. Sources were T cells, B-cell-depleted T cells, or PBMCs; the material itself was cDNA or gDNA.

The chain uses TRBV5-1 and TRBJ2-3; a possible D gene is TRBD2 (5 bases). This sequence was found in a woman between 50 and 59 years old with acute or convalescent COVID-19. Sequences were obtained from peripheral blood. CDR3 in DNA: TGCGCCAGCAGCTTGGGAGGGCCAGAGGATACGCAGTATTTT. Its translation is CASSLGGPEDTQYF.